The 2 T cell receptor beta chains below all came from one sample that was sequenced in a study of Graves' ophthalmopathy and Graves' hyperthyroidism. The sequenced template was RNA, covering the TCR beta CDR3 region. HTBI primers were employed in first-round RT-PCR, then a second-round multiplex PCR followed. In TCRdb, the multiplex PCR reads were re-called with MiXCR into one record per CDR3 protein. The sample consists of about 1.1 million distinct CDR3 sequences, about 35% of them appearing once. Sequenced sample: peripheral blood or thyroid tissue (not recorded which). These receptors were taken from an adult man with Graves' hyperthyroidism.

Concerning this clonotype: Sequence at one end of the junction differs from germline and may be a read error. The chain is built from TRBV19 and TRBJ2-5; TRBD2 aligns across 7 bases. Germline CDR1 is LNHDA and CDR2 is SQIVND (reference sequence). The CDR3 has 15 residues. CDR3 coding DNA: TGTGCCAGTAAGGAGGCGGGAGTAGGGCAAGGGACCCAGTACTTC. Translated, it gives CASKEAGVGQGTQYF. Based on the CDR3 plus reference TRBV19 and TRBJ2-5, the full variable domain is DGGITQSPKYLFRKEGQNVTLSCEQNLNHDAMYWYRQDPGQGLRLIYYSQIVNDFQKGDIAEGYSVSREKKESFPLTVTSAQKNPTAFYLCASKEAGVGQGTQYFGPGTRLLVL.

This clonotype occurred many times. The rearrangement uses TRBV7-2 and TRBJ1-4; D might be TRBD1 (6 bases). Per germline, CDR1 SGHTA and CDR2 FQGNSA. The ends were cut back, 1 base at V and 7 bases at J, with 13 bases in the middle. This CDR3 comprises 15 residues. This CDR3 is CASSLVGAGGEKLFF. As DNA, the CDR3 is TGTGCCAGCAGCTTAGTGGGGGCCGGGGGTGAAAAACTGTTTTTT.